The 16 T cell receptor beta chains below all came from one sample that was sequenced in a study of CD8 T cells in ankylosing spondylitis listed by TCRdb under 2017. The method was 5' RACE. The listed sequencing device is Illumina HiSeq 2500. TCRdb reworked the public reads: Q25 trimming with fastp, MiXCR clone assembly, productive beta chains retained. Here each entry gathers all rows of one CDR3 protein and keeps the most common genes and DNA. The sample table shows around 32,000 distinct CDR3 sequences, and 5.5% to 8% are seen once. The ten largest clonotypes hold over 9.5% of the sample. Sequences were obtained from blood, either unsorted or a sorted T cell fraction (not recorded which). These receptors were collected from a male donor with ankylosing spondylitis or in good health (not recorded which).

This clonotype appeared many times. This chain joins TRBV5-5 and TRBJ2-2, with 8 bases identical to TRBD1. Germline V CDR1 and CDR2: SGHKS, YYEKEE (reference sequence). The ends lost 0 bases at V and 7 bases at J; junction bases unmatched: 5. The CDR3 extends over 15 amino acids. CDR3 in amino acids: CASSLGQGIDGELFF. CDR3 in DNA: TGTGCCAGCAGCTTGGGACAGGGGATCGACGGGGAGCTGTTTTTT. Full variable domain (outside the CDR3, taken from reference TRBV5-5 and TRBJ2-2): DAGVTQSPTHLIKTRGQQVTLRCSPISGHKSVSWYQQVLGQGPQFIFQYYEKEERGRGNFPDRFSARQFPNYSSELNVNALLLGDSALYLCASSLGQGIDGELFFGEGSRLTVL.

The table lists this clonotype with many counts. The rearrangement joins TRBV12-3 or TRBV12-4 to TRBJ2-1, with 7 positions matching TRBD2. Trimming cost V 3 bases and J 0 bases; bases outside gene matches: 2. There are 15 residues in the CDR3. The CDR3 spells CASSLERDSYNEQFF. CDR3 coding DNA: TGTGCCAGCAGTTTGGAGCGGGACTCCTACAATGAGCAGTTCTTC.

The rearrangement uses TRBV6-5 and TRBJ2-5; TRBD2 agrees at 7 bases. J lost 0 bases, V lost 4 bases, and 5 bases had no gene match. The CDR3 loop spans 15 amino acids. Germline values: CDR1 MNHEY, CDR2 SVGAGI. CDR3 region: CASSSGGFNQETQYF. The CDR3, as DNA: TGTGCCAGCAGTTCCGGGGGGTTTAACCAAGAGACCCAGTACTTC.

The sample holds a few counts of this clonotype. CDR3 sequence reads: CASSLTTSLEQYF. DNA for the CDR3: TGTGCCAGCAGCTTGACAACGTCTCTCGAGCAGTACTTC. V gene TRBV5-6 combines with J gene TRBJ2-7; unclear D gene. Trimming took 1 base from V and 6 from J, leaving 11 bases between them. Germline CDR1 is SGHDT and CDR2 is YYEEEE. This CDR3 region has 13 residues.

This clonotype was found many times. The rearrangement joins TRBV28 to TRBJ2-1; 11 bases map to TRBD2. Germline CDR1 is MDHEN and CDR2 is SYDVKM. V trimming: 5 bases; J trimming: 7 bases; junction bases outside the gene matches: 7. The CDR3 totals 15 residues. This chain's CDR3 is CASSPYASGRNEQFF. The CDR3 region has the DNA TGTGCCAGCAGTCCCTATGCTAGCGGGAGGAATGAGCAGTTCTTC.

This clonotype was picked up many times. The chain links TRBV7-2 to TRBJ1-3; 7 positions match TRBD1. Germline lookup yields CDR1 SGHTA and CDR2 FQGNSA. Trimming took 2 bases from V and 4 from J; bases not matched to a gene: 2. The CDR3 loop spans 14 amino acids. CDR3 in DNA: TGTGCCAGCAGCTTACGGGACAGCGGAAACACCATATATTTT. Translating gives CASSLRDSGNTIYF.

The CDR3 region is CASSSFGGPYEQYF. The CDR3 DNA follows: TGTGCCAGCAGCAGCTTCGGGGGCCCCTACGAGCAGTACTTC. The chain uses TRBV7-2 and TRBJ2-7; D might be TRBD1 or TRBD2, each matching 6 bases. The CDR3 contains 14 residues. The germline V gene encodes CDR1 SGHTA and CDR2 FQGNSA. The germline V and J ends were trimmed by 5 bases and 2 bases, with 13 bases remaining between them.

With respect to this clonotype: A read error may be the cause here, since a much bigger clone is one base away. The CDR3 bases are TGTGCCAGCAGCAAAAAGCGTAGGGAGACGGTGGAGACCCAGTACTTC. Translation gives CASSKKRRETVETQYF. The J gene is TRBJ2-5, the V gene TRBV21-1; the table gives TRBD2 as D, unverified against the DNA. TRBV21-1 is given as a pseudogene. The CDR3 covers 16 residues.

At least ten counts were recorded for this clonotype. The chain recombines TRBV7-6 with TRBJ2-7; D is undetermined. The germline V gene has CDR1 SGHVS and CDR2 FNYEAQ. Trimming took 1 base from V and 2 from J, leaving 9 bases between them. The CDR3 sequence is 14 residues long. CDR3 region: CASSLGDSTYEQYF. The CDR3 DNA reads TGTGCCAGCAGCTTAGGTGACTCAACCTACGAGCAGTACTTC.

This clonotype was picked up many times. The rearrangement uses TRBV3-1 and TRBJ2-7, with D unclear. The length of the CDR3 is 14 residues. Germline V gene data show CDR1 as LGHDT and CDR2 as YNNKEL (reference sequence). V was trimmed by 0 bases and J by 1 base, leaving 7 bases between them. This chain's CDR3 is CASSQDRQSYEQYF. The CDR3, as DNA: TGTGCCAGCAGCCAAGATAGGCAGTCCTACGAGCAGTACTTC.

The rearrangement links TRBV20-1 to TRBJ2-7; TRBD2 aligns across 9 bases. Trimming at V came to 6 bases and at J to 0 bases, leaving 9 bases not matched to a gene. Germline assignment: CDR1 DFQATT and CDR2 SNEGSKA (reference sequence). The CDR3 is 15 residues long. The CDR3 region is CSATPSGTSSYEQYF. The CDR3 DNA reads TGCAGTGCCACCCCTAGCGGGACGAGCTCCTACGAGCAGTACTTC.

This clonotype showed up many times. The chain employs TRBV29-1 and TRBJ2-3; 8 bases agree with TRBD1. J lost 5 bases, V lost 6 bases, and 10 bases had no gene match. Looked up from germline, CDR1 is SQVTM and CDR2 is ANQGSEA. CDR3 length: 14 amino acids. The CDR3 sequence is CSVYTQGARDTQYF. CDR3 DNA: TGCAGCGTCTACACCCAGGGGGCAAGAGATACGCAGTATTTT.

This clonotype was picked up many times. The chain couples TRBV28 to TRBJ2-4; 9 nucleotides line up with TRBD1. Germline trimming cut 5 bases from V and 4 bases from J; bases unmatched to any gene: 6. Germline CDR1 MDHEN, CDR2 SYDVKM. There are 15 residues in the CDR3. The CDR3 nucleotides are TGTGCCAGCAGTCCCCAGGGACAGGGTAAAAACATTCAGTACTTC. This codes for CASSPQGQGKNIQYF.

This clonotype showed up many times. V usage is TRBV5-1 and J usage is TRBJ2-3; the match to TRBD1 covers 9 bases. This CDR3 has 17 residues. Per the germline V gene, CDR1 is SGHRS and CDR2 is YFSETQ. Trimming took 4 bases from V and 1 from J; bases not matched to a gene: 10. The CDR3 DNA follows: TGCGCCAGCAGCCCGGCCCCGGGACAGGGAGGCACAGATACGCAGTATTTT. Its protein product is CASSPAPGQGGTDTQYF.

This clonotype showed up just a few times. This rearrangement joins TRBV7-2 to TRBJ2-7, with 9 bases lining up with TRBD2. V shed 0 bases and J 5 bases; nucleotides not matched to a gene: 8. In germline, CDR1 is SGHTA, CDR2 FQGNSA. CDR3 length: 16 amino acids. The CDR3 protein is CASSLAYASGNNEQYF. The CDR3 DNA is TGTGCCAGCAGCTTAGCTTATGCTAGCGGGAACAACGAGCAGTACTTC.

This clonotype came up many times. V is TRBV5-1 and J is TRBJ1-5; tentative D call: TRBD1 (5 bases). The CDR3 contains 13 residues. Trimming shortened V by 0 bases and J by 7 bases, and 8 bases separated the two germline ends. Germline V gene data show CDR1 as SGHRS and CDR2 as YFSETQ. The CDR3 region has the DNA TGCGCCAGCAGCTTGGGGGGGGAGCAGCCCCAGCATTTT. Its translation: CASSLGGEQPQHF. The entire variable domain, with the rest obtained from reference TRBV5-1 and TRBJ1-5, is as follows: KAGVTQTPRYLIKTRGQQVTLSCSPISGHRSVSWYQQTPGQGLQFLFEYFSETQRNKGNFPGRFSGRQFSNSRSEMNVSTLELGDSALYLCASSLGGEQPQHFGDGTRLSIL.